The clone carrying this T cell receptor beta chain was seen only a few times. Its antigen remains unknown. V was cut by 2 bases and J by 6 bases, with 8 bases left in between. This CDR3 region has 12 residues. Germline V gene sequence: CDR1 SGHDT, CDR2 YYEEEE. TCRdb re-called the 5' RACE reads through MiXCR, storing one row per CDR3 protein. The sample includes around 1.7 million distinct CDR3 sequences, roughly 35% of them seen just once. The data were obtained in a study of identical twins. Whole-study findings and limits: While abundant cord blood beta clonotypes carried fewer insertions, memory repertoires showed no such pattern.

The sequence came from a newborn girl in good health. Sequencing used cord blood. The chain recombines TRBV5-6 with TRBJ2-5; D is possibly TRBD2 (5 bases). The CDR3 DNA sequence: TGTGCCAGCAGCTTCGAGGGCAAGACCCAGTACTTC. This encodes CASSFEGKTQYF.